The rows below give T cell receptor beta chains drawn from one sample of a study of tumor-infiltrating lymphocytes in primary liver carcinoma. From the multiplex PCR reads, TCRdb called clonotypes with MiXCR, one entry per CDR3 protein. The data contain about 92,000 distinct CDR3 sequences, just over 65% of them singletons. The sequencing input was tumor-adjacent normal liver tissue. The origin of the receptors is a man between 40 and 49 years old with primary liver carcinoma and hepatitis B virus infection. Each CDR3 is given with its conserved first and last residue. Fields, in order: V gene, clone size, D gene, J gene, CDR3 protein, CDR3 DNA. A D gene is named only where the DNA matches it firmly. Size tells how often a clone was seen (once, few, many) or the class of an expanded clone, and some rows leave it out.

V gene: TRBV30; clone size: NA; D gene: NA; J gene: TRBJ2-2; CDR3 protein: CAWSVQRTGELFF; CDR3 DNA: TGTGCCTGGAGTGTACAGCGGACCGGGGAGCTGTTTTTT
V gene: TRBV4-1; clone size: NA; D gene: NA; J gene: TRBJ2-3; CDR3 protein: CASSHPPQGFPAYGMQYF; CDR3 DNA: TGCGCCAGCAGCCATCCCCCCCAAGGTTTCCCGGCCTACGGTATGCAGTATTTT
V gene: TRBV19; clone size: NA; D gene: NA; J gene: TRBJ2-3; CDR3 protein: CASSPGGDTQYF; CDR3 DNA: TGTGCCAGTAGTCCCGGAGGAGATACGCAGTATTTT
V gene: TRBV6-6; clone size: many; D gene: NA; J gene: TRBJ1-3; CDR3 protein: CASTLGYYSGNTIYF; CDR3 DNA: TGTGCCAGCACCCTAGGGTATTACTCTGGAAACACCATATATTTT
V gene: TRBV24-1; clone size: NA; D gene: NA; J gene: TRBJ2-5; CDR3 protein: CATSDPLVRQGETQYF; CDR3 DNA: TGTGCCACCAGTGATCCCCTAGTGAGACAAGGGGAGACCCAGTACTTC
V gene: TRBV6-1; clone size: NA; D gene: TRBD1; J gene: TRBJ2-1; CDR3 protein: CASRVGTGGYNEQFF; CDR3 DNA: TGTGCCAGCAGAGTCGGGACAGGGGGGTACAATGAGCAGTTCTTC
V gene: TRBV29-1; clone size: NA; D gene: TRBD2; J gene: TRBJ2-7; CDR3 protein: CGARTGLAGGEQYF; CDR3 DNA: TGCGGCGCACGGACGGGGTTAGCGGGCGGGGAGCAGTACTTC
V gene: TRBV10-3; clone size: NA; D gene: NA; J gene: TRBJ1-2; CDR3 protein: CVISGTRSPHDYTF; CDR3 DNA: TGTGTCATCAGTGGAACTAGGAGCCCTCACGACTACACCTTC
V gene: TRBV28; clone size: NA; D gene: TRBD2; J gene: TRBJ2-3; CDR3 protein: CATEGLAGDVYSTDTQYF; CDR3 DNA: TGTGCTACCGAGGGCCTAGCGGGGGATGTCTACAGCACAGATACGCAGTACTTT
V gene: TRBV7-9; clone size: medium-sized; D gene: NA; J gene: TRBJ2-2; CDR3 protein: CASSFNSGELFF; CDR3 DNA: TGTGCCAGCAGCTTTAACAGCGGGGAGCTGTTTTTT
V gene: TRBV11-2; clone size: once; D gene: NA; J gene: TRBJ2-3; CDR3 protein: CASSFHSTETQYF; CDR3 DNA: TGTGCCAGTAGTTTCCATAGCACAGAAACGCAGTATTTT
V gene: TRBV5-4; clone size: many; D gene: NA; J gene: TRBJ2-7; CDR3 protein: CASSLKGLPYEQYF; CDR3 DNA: TGTGCCAGCAGCTTGAAGGGACTGCCCTACGAGCAGTACTTC
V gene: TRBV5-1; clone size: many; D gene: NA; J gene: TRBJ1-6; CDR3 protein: CASMEREGSPLHF; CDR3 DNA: TGCGCCAGCATGGAAAGGGAAGGATCACCCCTCCACTTT
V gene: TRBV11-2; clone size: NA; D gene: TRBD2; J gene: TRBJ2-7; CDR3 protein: CASNLVAGETYKQYF; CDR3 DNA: TGTGCCAGCAACTTAGTAGCGGGAGAAACCTACAAGCAGTACTTC
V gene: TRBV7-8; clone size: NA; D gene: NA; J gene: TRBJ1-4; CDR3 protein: CASSPTTTNEKLFF; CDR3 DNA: TGTGCCAGCAGCCCAACGACAACTAATGAAAAACTGTTTTTT
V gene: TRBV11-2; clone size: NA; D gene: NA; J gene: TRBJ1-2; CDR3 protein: CASSLGGASTLYGCTF; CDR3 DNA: TGTGCCAGCAGCTTAGGTGGTGCAAGTACCCTCTATGGATGCACCTTC
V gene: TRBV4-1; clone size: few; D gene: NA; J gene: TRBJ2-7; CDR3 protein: CASSQGEQDSYYKQYF; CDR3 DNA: TGCGCCAGCAGCCAAGGAGAACAGGATTCCTACTACAAGCAGTACTTC
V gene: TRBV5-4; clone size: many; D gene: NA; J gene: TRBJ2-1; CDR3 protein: CASSVGFDEQFF; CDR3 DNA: TGTGCCAGCAGCGTAGGTTTCGATGAGCAGTTCTTC
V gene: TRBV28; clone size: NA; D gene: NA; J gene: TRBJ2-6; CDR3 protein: CASTQQGFSGANVPTF; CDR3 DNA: TGTGCCAGTACCCAACAAGGTTTCTCTGGGGCCAACGTCCCGACTTTC
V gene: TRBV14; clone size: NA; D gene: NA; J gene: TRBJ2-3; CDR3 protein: CASSQDLPGDGGRDTQYF; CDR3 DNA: TGTGCCAGCAGCCAAGATCTACCGGGAGACGGGGGTAGGGATACGCAGTATTTT
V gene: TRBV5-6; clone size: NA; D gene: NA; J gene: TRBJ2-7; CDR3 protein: CASSLGSSYEQYF; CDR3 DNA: TGTGCCAGCAGCTTGGGGAGCTCCTACGAGCAGTATTTC
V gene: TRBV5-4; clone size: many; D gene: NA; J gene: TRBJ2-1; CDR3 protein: CASSVISSYNEQFF; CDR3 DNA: TGTGCCAGCAGCGTAATAAGCTCCTACAATGAGCAGTTCTTC
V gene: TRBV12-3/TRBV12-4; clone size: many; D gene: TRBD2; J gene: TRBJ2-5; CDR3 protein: CASSLDSGRGETQYF; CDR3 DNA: TGTGCCAGCAGTTTAGATAGCGGGAGGGGGGAGACCCAGTACTTC
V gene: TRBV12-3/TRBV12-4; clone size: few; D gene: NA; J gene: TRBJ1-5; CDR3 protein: CASSRGRRDQPQHF; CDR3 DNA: TGTGCCAGCAGCCGTGGACGAAGGGATCAGCCCCAGCATTTT